Presented here are 3 T cell receptor beta chains from one specimen sequenced in a study of blood T cell repertoires in COVID-19. Sequencing was performed with immunoSEQ multiplex PCR; in TCRdb, only in-frame clones are kept and a portion is missing. The table lists roughly 380,000 clones, around 89% of them singletons, with around 1.5% in the top ten. The sample taken for sequencing was peripheral blood. These receptors were taken from a woman aged 40 to 50 with COVID-19, enrolled during active disease.

The chain carries TRBV9 and TRBJ1-2; D is undetermined. Per germline, CDR1 SGDLS and CDR2 YYNGEE. This CDR3 is 14 amino acids long. The V gene lost 0 bases and the J gene lost 7 bases, with 13 bases spanning the gap. CDR3 coding DNA: TGTGCCAGCAGCGTAGAGGGAGGGTACTCTGGCTACACCTTC. The encoded protein is CASSVEGGYSGYTF.

The chain employs TRBV28 and TRBJ1-1; tentatively, D is TRBD1 (6 bases). Germline V gives CDR1 MDHEN, CDR2 SYDVKM. This CDR3 is built from 14 residues. V lost 3 bases and J lost 3, with 11 bases in between. CDR3 protein: CASSFGPGDTEAFF. The CDR3 region has the DNA TGTGCCAGCAGTTTTGGGCCAGGGGACACTGAAGCTTTCTTT.

The rearrangement joins TRBV28 to TRBJ1-2; D unresolved. This CDR3 is built from 12 residues. Germline lookup yields CDR1 MDHEN and CDR2 SYDVKM. Between the trimmed V and J ends, which lost 4 bases and 8 bases, there was a span of 11 bases. CDR3 loop: CASSYDKGGYTF. CDR3 nucleotide sequence: TGTGCCAGCAGTTACGACAAAGGCGGCTACACCTTC.